A selection of T cell receptor beta chains follows, all from one sample in a study of T cell repertoires in cytomegalovirus infection. MiXCR, applied by TCRdb to the reads, yields one record per CDR3 protein. The sample records 450,000 to 650,000 distinct CDR3 sequences, more than 20% being singletons. The specimen was PBMCs. The receptors come from a human donor in good health (CMV status not recorded). Some clones in this sample may be carry-over from other donors' samples. Both conserved end residues are part of each CDR3. The D gene is left open where the match is weak. Expanded clones get a size class; other rows say once, few or many, or leave the size out.

TRBJ2-1 TRBD2 - TRBV20-1 CSARDGGSWNEQFF TGCAGTGCTAGAGATGGCGGGAGCTGGAATGAGCAGTTCTTC
TRBJ1-1 - - TRBV6-5 CAAGSFTEAFF TGTGCCGCAGGGTCTTTCACTGAAGCTTTCTTT
TRBJ2-4 - - TRBV18 CASSPAEGIAKNIQYF TGTGCCAGCTCACCGGCGGAGGGAATAGCCAAAAACATTCAGTACTTC
TRBJ1-1 - - TRBV29-1 CSAYREITEAFF TGCAGCGCCTACAGGGAGATCACTGAAGCTTTCTTT
TRBJ2-5 TRBD2 - TRBV6-6 CASNGKSGTSGQETQYF TGTGCCAGCAATGGGAAATCTGGGACTAGCGGGCAAGAGACCCAGTACTTC
TRBJ2-6 - many TRBV7-2 CASSLNRGFSGANVLTF TGTGCCAGCAGCTTAAACAGAGGTTTCTCTGGGGCCAACGTCCTGACTTTC
TRBJ2-2 - - TRBV7-9 CASSPAGAGELFF TGTGCCAGCAGCCCAGCAGGAGCCGGGGAGCTGTTTTTT
TRBJ2-5 TRBD2 - TRBV15 CATSRVLAGVGKTQYF TGTGCCACCAGCAGAGTCCTTGCGGGAGTTGGGAAGACCCAGTACTTC
TRBJ2-2 - - TRBV5-1 CASSETSAGELFF TGCGCCAGCAGCGAGACTAGTGCCGGGGAGCTGTTTTTT
TRBJ2-6 - few TRBV7-8 CASSPTQTGDGANVLTF TGTGCCAGCAGCCCCACACAGACAGGAGATGGGGCCAACGTCCTGACTTTC
TRBJ2-1 TRBD2 - TRBV28 CASSESGLAGLNEQFF TGTGCCAGCAGTGAATCGGGACTAGCGGGGCTCAATGAGCAGTTCTTC
TRBJ1-4 - - TRBV7-9 CASRDTRELATNEKLFF TGTGCCAGCAGAGACACCAGGGAACTCGCAACTAATGAAAAACTGTTTTTT
TRBJ2-5 TRBD2 - TRBV5-1 CASSFLAGVVQETQYF TGCGCCAGCAGCTTCCTAGCGGGAGTAGTACAAGAGACCCAGTACTTC
TRBJ2-2 TRBD2 - TRBV7-9 CASPRGSGTGELFF TGTGCCAGCCCCCGGGGTAGCGGGACCGGGGAGCTGTTTTTT
TRBJ2-7 - - TRBV5-4 CASSLGTSAQYF TGTGCCAGCAGCTTGGGCACATCGGCGCAGTACTTC
TRBJ2-1 TRBD2 many TRBV12-3/TRBV12-4 CASRRAGGGGNEQFF TGTGCCAGCAGACGGGCGGGAGGCGGAGGAAATGAGCAGTTCTTC
TRBJ2-1 TRBD2 - TRBV20-1 CSARAGTSGNEQFF TGCAGTGCTAGGGCCGGGACTAGCGGAAATGAGCAGTTCTTC
TRBJ2-2 TRBD2 - TRBV5-1 CASSSGLAGGGSGELFF TGCGCCAGCAGCTCAGGACTAGCGGGAGGCGGTTCCGGGGAGCTGTTTTTT
TRBJ1-6 - few TRBV11-2 CASSLDRGGSSYNSPLHF TGTGCCAGCAGCTTAGATCGGGGTGGGTCGTCCTATAATTCACCCCTCCACTTT
TRBJ2-5 TRBD2 - TRBV20-1 CSAPGTSGKETQYF TGCAGTGCTCCCGGGACTAGCGGTAAAGAGACCCAGTACTTC
TRBJ1-6 - many TRBV11-3 CASSSQGRNNSPLHF TGTGCCAGCAGCTCCCAAGGGCGGAATAATTCACCCCTCCACTTT
TRBJ1-1 TRBD1 - TRBV6-1 CASITKTGLNTEAFF TGTGCCAGCATTACCAAGACAGGGCTGAACACTGAAGCTTTCTTT
TRBJ1-5 TRBD1 many TRBV7-9 CASSIGTVQPQHF TGTGCCAGCAGCATAGGGACAGTTCAGCCCCAGCATTTT